Listed below are T cell receptor beta chains from one sample, sequenced in a study of T cells in Graves' hyperthyroidism and ophthalmopathy. TCRdb recomputed calls from the multiplex PCR reads with MiXCR, one row per CDR3 protein. The sample holds about 840,000 distinct CDR3 sequences, more than 30% seen once. Source material: blood. These TCRs come from a man aged 18-30 years with Graves' hyperthyroidism. CDR3s include the opening cysteine and the closing phenylalanine or tryptophan. D genes are given only for firm matches. Expanded clones are given a class, and other clones once, few, many or no size at all.

CDR3 DNA: TGTGCCAGCCAGGGGTACGAGCAGTACTTC; CDR3 protein: CASQGYEQYF; V gene: TRBV2; J gene: TRBJ2-7; D gene: .; clone size: once
CDR3 DNA: TGCGCCAGCAGCCAAGAAGTAGCGGGAGTCCTTACCACCCAGTACTTC; CDR3 protein: CASSQEVAGVLTTQYF; V gene: TRBV4-1; J gene: TRBJ2-5; D gene: TRBD2; clone size: few
CDR3 DNA: TGCAGCGTTTACTCCCGGGTCTCCTTCACAGATACGCAGTATTTT; CDR3 protein: CSVYSRVSFTDTQYF; V gene: TRBV29-1; J gene: TRBJ2-3; D gene: .; clone size: .
CDR3 DNA: TGTGCCATCAGTGAGGGAGTAAATAATTCACCCCTCCACTTT; CDR3 protein: CAISEGVNNSPLHF; V gene: TRBV10-3; J gene: TRBJ1-6; D gene: .; clone size: .
CDR3 DNA: TGTGCCAGCAGCTTAGCGCTGGGACTAGCATCAGACGAGCAGTACTTC; CDR3 protein: CASSLALGLASDEQYF; V gene: TRBV7-9; J gene: TRBJ2-7; D gene: TRBD2; clone size: few
CDR3 DNA: TGTGCCAGCAGCCAAGGGGTTCCCTACGAGCAGTACTTC; CDR3 protein: CASSQGVPYEQYF; V gene: TRBV4-1; J gene: TRBJ2-7; D gene: .; clone size: few
CDR3 DNA: TGTGCCAGCAGCCGTGACAGGGTCTCCGAGCAGTACTTC; CDR3 protein: CASSRDRVSEQYF; V gene: TRBV7-2; J gene: TRBJ2-7; D gene: TRBD1; clone size: few
CDR3 DNA: TGTGCCACCAGCAGAGATAAAGGGATGAACTATGGCTACACCTTC; CDR3 protein: CATSRDKGMNYGYTF; V gene: TRBV15; J gene: TRBJ1-2; D gene: .; clone size: .
CDR3 DNA: TGCGCCAGCGGACCCGACAGCGGGAGGTTATACGAGCAGTACTTC; CDR3 protein: CASGPDSGRLYEQYF; V gene: TRBV5-1; J gene: TRBJ2-7; D gene: TRBD2; clone size: .
CDR3 DNA: TGCAGTGCTAGAGGGACTAGCGGGGGGGGTCCAGAGACCCAGTACTTC; CDR3 protein: CSARGTSGGGPETQYF; V gene: TRBV20-1; J gene: TRBJ2-5; D gene: TRBD2; clone size: few
CDR3 DNA: TGTGCCAGCAGTGAACTCCACTTT; CDR3 protein: CASSELHF; V gene: TRBV2; J gene: TRBJ1-6; D gene: .; clone size: once
CDR3 DNA: TGTGCCAGCAGTAGTCCGCGACAGGGTGTCACTGAAGCTTTCTTT; CDR3 protein: CASSSPRQGVTEAFF; V gene: TRBV6-1; J gene: TRBJ1-1; D gene: TRBD1; clone size: .
CDR3 DNA: TGTGCCAGCAGCCAAGAAAGGGGCGGGGCCTACGAGCAGTACTTC; CDR3 protein: CASSQERGGAYEQYF; V gene: TRBV4-2; J gene: TRBJ2-7; D gene: .; clone size: few
CDR3 DNA: TGTGCCATCAGTGAGTCCGGAAGTCAAGAGACCCAGTACTTC; CDR3 protein: CAISESGSQETQYF; V gene: TRBV10-3; J gene: TRBJ2-5; D gene: .; clone size: many
CDR3 DNA: TGTGCCAGCAATCATCAAGTGACCCAGTACTTC; CDR3 protein: CASNHQVTQYF; V gene: TRBV6-6; J gene: TRBJ2-5; D gene: .; clone size: few
CDR3 DNA: TGCAGCGCAGGACAGGCCGTCTACGAGCAGTACTTC; CDR3 protein: CSAGQAVYEQYF; V gene: TRBV29-1; J gene: TRBJ2-7; D gene: TRBD1; clone size: many
CDR3 DNA: TGTGCCAGCAGTACAGGTTTGGCTTTCTTT; CDR3 protein: CASSTGLAFF; V gene: TRBV2; J gene: TRBJ1-1; D gene: .; clone size: few
CDR3 DNA: TGCAGTGCTTTCTCCCAGCGGGGGGGATACGAGCAGTACTTC; CDR3 protein: CSAFSQRGGYEQYF; V gene: TRBV20-1; J gene: TRBJ2-7; D gene: TRBD2; clone size: few
CDR3 DNA: TGTGCCATCAGTCCAAGCGGGGGGCAGGGGCGTAATTCACCCCTCCACTTT; CDR3 protein: CAISPSGGQGRNSPLHF; V gene: TRBV10-3; J gene: TRBJ1-6; D gene: .; clone size: many
CDR3 DNA: TGCAGTGCTTCGGACAGGGGGGCCTATGGCTACACCTTC; CDR3 protein: CSASDRGAYGYTF; V gene: TRBV20-1; J gene: TRBJ1-2; D gene: TRBD1; clone size: few